This T cell receptor (beta chain) is drawn from a study of vaccination effects on CD4 cells after COVID-19. Sequencing was performed with immunoSEQ multiplex PCR; in TCRdb, only in-frame clones are kept and a portion is missing. Of about 45,000 clones listed, roughly 70% are singletons. Findings and caveats of the study: Pronounced clonal contraction occurred in clones induced by infection and by vaccine late after vaccination.

At the end of about 10 days of culture, CD4+ T cells were isolated. Each participant was administered two doses of either the BNT162b2 or the mRNA-1273 vaccine. Days 3 and 7 were when half the medium was replaced with IL-2 medium. A note on this clone: The target antigen is unknown.

The CDR3 loop spans 14 amino acids. This TCR was sampled from a human donor who received a COVID-19 vaccine. The chain uses TRBV21-1 and TRBJ2-7. TRBV21-1 is a pseudogene locus. This specimen consisted of CD4+ T cells from PBMCs cultured without peptide, obtained after COVID-19 vaccination. This chain's CDR3 is CARSGASGGYEQYF. For the CDR3, the DNA is TGTGCCAGGTCCGGGGCAAGCGGTGGGTACGAGCAGTACTTC.